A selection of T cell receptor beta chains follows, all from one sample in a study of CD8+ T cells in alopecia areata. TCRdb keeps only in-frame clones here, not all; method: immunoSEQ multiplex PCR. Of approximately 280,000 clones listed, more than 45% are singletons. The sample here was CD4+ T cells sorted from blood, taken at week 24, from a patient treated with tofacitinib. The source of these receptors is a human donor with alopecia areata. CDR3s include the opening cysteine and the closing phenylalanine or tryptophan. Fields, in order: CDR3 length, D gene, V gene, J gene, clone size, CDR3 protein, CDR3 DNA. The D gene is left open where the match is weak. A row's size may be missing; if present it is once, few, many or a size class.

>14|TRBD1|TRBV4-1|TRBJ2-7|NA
CASSPGTGNYEQYF
TGCGCCAGCAGCCCCGGGACAGGGAACTACGAGCAGTACTTC
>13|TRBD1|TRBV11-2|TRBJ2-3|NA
CASSPDREDTQYF
TGTGCCAGCAGCCCAGACAGGGAAGATACGCAGTATTTT
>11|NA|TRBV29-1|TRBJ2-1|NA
CSVKDVGEQFF
TGCAGCGTTAAGGATGTGGGTGAGCAGTTCTTC
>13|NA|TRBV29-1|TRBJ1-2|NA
CSAPRGQNYGYTF
TGCAGCGCTCCTAGGGGACAAAACTATGGCTACACCTTC
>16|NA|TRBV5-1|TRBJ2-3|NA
CASSLGVAVVADTQYF
TGCGCCAGCAGCTTGGGAGTAGCGGTGGTGGCAGATACGCAGTATTTT
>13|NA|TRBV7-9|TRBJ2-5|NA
CASSYGGRETQYF
TGTGCCAGCAGCTACGGGGGGCGGGAGACCCAGTACTTC
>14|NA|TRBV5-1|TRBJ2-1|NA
CASSLGTDYNEQFF
TGCGCCAGCAGCTTGGGAACAGACTACAATGAGCAGTTCTTC
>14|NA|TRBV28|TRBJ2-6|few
CASSLRAGANVLTF
TGTGCCAGCAGTTTAAGAGCCGGGGCCAACGTCCTGACTTTC
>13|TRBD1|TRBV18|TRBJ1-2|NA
CASSPGQGSGYTF
TGTGCCAGCTCACCAGGACAGGGCTCTGGCTACACCTTC
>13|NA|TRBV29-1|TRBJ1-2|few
CSVGGDTNYGYTF
TGCAGCGTTGGGGGGGACACTAACTATGGCTACACCTTC
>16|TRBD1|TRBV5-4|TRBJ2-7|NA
CASSLSPGQGDYEQYF
TGTGCCAGCAGCTTGTCGCCGGGACAGGGAGACTACGAGCAGTACTTC
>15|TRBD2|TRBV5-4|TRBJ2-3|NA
CASKRLAESTDTQYF
TGTGCCAGCAAAAGGCTAGCGGAAAGCACAGATACGCAGTATTTT
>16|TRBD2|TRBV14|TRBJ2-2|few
CASSQEAGLALGELFF
TGTGCCAGCAGCCAAGAAGCAGGACTAGCTCTCGGGGAGCTGTTTTTT
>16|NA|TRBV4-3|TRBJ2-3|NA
CASSPGPATSTDTQYF
TGCGCCAGCAGCCCAGGGCCAGCGACTAGCACAGATACGCAGTATTTT
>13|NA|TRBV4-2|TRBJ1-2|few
CASSQEQGDGYTF
TGTGCCAGCAGCCAAGAACAAGGTGATGGCTACACCTTC
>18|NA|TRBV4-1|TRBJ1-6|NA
CASSQDGAASSYNSPLHF
TGCGCCAGCAGCCAAGATGGGGCCGCTAGCTCCTATAATTCACCCCTCCACTTT
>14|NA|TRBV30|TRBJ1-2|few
CAWMLPQGNYGYTF
TGTGCCTGGATGCTTCCTCAGGGGAACTATGGCTACACCTTC
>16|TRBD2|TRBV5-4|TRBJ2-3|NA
CASSPPGGGGTDTQYF
TGTGCCAGCAGCCCCCCGGGAGGGGGAGGGACAGATACGCAGTATTTT
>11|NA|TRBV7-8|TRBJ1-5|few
CASSLGETQHF
TGTGCCAGCAGCCTCGGCGAGACCCAGCATTTT
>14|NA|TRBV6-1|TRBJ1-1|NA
CASSPQAEGAEAFF
TGTGCCAGCAGTCCTCAAGCGGAGGGGGCTGAAGCTTTCTTT
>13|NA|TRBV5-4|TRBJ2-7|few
CASSLFPGDEQYF
TGTGCCAGCAGCTTGTTCCCAGGGGACGAGCAGTACTTC
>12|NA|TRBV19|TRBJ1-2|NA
CASVEGVDGYTF
TGTGCCAGTGTTGAGGGGGTCGATGGCTACACCTTC
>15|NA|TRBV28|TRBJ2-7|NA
CASSSPAGGTYEQYF
TGTGCCAGCAGTTCCCCCGCCGGAGGGACCTACGAGCAGTACTTC
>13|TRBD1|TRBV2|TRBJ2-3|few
CASSAQGQGTQYF
TGTGCCAGCAGTGCTCAGGGACAGGGCACGCAGTATTTT
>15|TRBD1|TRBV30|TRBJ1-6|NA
CAWRGTGVYNSPLHF
TGTGCCTGGAGAGGGACAGGGGTCTATAATTCACCCCTCCACTTT
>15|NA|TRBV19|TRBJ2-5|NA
CASSIAATREETQYF
TGTGCCAGTAGTATAGCGGCAACCCGGGAAGAGACCCAGTACTTC
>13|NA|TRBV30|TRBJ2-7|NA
CAWQTAVPYEQYF
TGTGCCTGGCAAACAGCAGTACCATACGAGCAGTACTTC
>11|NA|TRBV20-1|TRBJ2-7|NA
CSASTSYEQYF
TGCAGTGCTTCGACTTCCTACGAGCAGTACTTC
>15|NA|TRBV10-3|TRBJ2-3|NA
CAISYAGTPTDTQYF
TGTGCCATCAGTTATGCGGGGACCCCCACAGATACGCAGTATTTT
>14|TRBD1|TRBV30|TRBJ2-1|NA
CAWSTTTGGGEQFF
TGTGCCTGGAGTACTACCACAGGGGGAGGTGAGCAGTTCTTC
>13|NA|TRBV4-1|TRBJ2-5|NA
CASSQGIRESQYF
TGCGCCAGCAGCCAAGGGATAAGGGAATCCCAGTACTTC